The sequence of this T cell receptor beta chain was determined in a study of T-cell reconstitution after alpha-beta-depleted transplantation in children. V was pared by 5 bases and J by 0 bases, with 10 bases of the junction left unmatched. CDR1 DFQATT and CDR2 SNEGSKA come from the germline V gene (reference sequence). The CDR3 consists of 16 residues. In the case of this clonotype: The antigen remains unidentified.

Preparation of the TCRbeta library was carried out with unique molecular identifiers. TCRdb analysed the PCR reads with MiXCR anew, one entry per CDR3 protein. The sample yields hundreds of thousands of distinct CDR3 sequences, around 15% seen once. Study-wide findings and caveats: Reportedly, roughly two months post-transplant, alpha-beta T cells arose from several hundred expanded graft clones. Newly produced T cells mostly provided counts and TCRbeta diversity after one year, as hyperexpanded clones declined.

The origin of this receptor is a boy younger than two who had a stem cell transplant for Wiskott-Aldrich syndrome, so the T cells may come from the graft donor. The sample here was PBMCs, mostly from graft donor cells, taken 360 days after TCRalphabeta/CD19-depleted stem cell transplant. The rearrangement uses TRBV20-1 and TRBJ2-1; 7 bases are shared with TRBD2. DNA of the CDR3: TGCAGTGCTGGGGTAGCGGGCCCGAGCTCCTACAATGAGCAGTTCTTC. Amino acid sequence: CSAGVAGPSSYNEQFF.